This T cell receptor (beta chain) was recovered during a study of somatic mutations in cytotoxic T cells in rheumatoid arthritis. Study details: Patient blood was drawn as 30 ml EDTA; the draw came right after diagnosis and before any treatment. Certain V beta antibody-stained T-cell populations, V beta1+ cells sequenced for TCRB among them, were flow-sorted to nearly 100% purity.

As concerns this clone: Its target is not known.

Study observations and caveats: Within the rheumatoid arthritis patients, CD8+ clonality went up as age increased (Spearman r=0.49). The same was not true of the healthy controls.

The authors' processing: Patient CD8+ clones above 1% seldom matched published virus-specific TCRB sequences. The data were produced by immunoSEQ multiplex PCR, yet TCRdb's version contains in-frame clones alone and is incomplete. V, J and clone size are taken as reported in that table, and D and trimming were inferred from the DNA itself. The repertoire includes about 4,500 clones, roughly 78% of them detected once, and about 31% sits in the top ten. V gave up 11 bases and J gave up 10 bases, with 24 bases separating them. From germline, CDR1 is MGHDK and CDR2 SYGVNS. The CDR3 loop spans 14 amino acids.

The chain couples TRBV25-1 to TRBJ2-1, with a possible D match to TRBD2 (6 bases). Specimen: CD8+ T cells sorted from blood. The sequence derives from an older woman with rheumatoid arthritis. CDR3 DNA: TGTGCCTCCCCACCGAGGGACTCCGCAACCGAGCAGTTCTTC. It encodes CASPPRDSATEQFF.